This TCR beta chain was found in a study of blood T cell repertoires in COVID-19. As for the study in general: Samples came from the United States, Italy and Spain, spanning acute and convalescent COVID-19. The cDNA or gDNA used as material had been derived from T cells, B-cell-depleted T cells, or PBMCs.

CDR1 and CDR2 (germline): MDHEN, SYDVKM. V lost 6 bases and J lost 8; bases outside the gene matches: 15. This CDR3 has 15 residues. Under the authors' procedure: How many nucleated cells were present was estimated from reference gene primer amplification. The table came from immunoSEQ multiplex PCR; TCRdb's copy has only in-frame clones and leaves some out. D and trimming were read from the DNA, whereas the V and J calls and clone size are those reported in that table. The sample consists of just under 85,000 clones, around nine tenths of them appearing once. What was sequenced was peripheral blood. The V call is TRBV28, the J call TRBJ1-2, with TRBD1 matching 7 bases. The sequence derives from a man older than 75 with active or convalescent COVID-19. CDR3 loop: CASSRIEDRRGGYTF. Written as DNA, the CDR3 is TGTGCCAGCAGCCGAATAGAGGACAGGCGCGGGGGCTACACCTTC.